A single sample is the source of the 5 T cell receptor beta chains below, sequenced in a study of TIL therapy for anti-PD-1-resistant metastatic lung cancer. Sequencing used immunoSEQ v3. Method: immunoSEQ multiplex PCR; TCRdb's copy keeps in-frame clones and lacks some. The sample has more than 15,000 clones; about 80% are singletons. Stated time point: pre-treatment sample, taken before nivolumab and TIL therapy. Here the sequenced sample was blood, taken at baseline. These receptors originate from a person aged 25-80 years with non-small cell lung cancer.

The J gene is TRBJ2-3, the V gene TRBV7-2; TRBD2 matches at 9 bases. Per germline, CDR1 SGHTA and CDR2 FQGNSA. This CDR3 comprises 15 residues. The V segment lost 4 bases and the J segment 3 bases; nucleotides outside the gene matches: 5. This CDR3 is CASSYSGGITDTQYF. The CDR3, as DNA: TGTGCCAGCAGCTACAGCGGGGGGATAACAGATACGCAGTATTTT. The full variable domain, its missing parts supplied by reference TRBV7-2 and TRBJ2-3, is GAGVSQSPSNKVTEKGKDVELRCDPISGHTALYWYRQSLGQGLEFLIYFQGNSAPDKSGLPSDRFSAERTGGSVSTLTIQRTQQEDSAVYLCASSYSGGITDTQYFGPGTRLTVL.

This sequence joins TRBV4-2 and TRBJ1-1; the D is unclear. The CDR3 runs to 12 residues. The ends were cut back, 4 bases at V and 4 bases at J, with 7 bases in the middle. CDR1 LGHNA and CDR2 YNFKEQ come from the germline V gene. As DNA, the CDR3 is TGTGCCAGCAGCCCCGACACCACTGAAGCTTTCTTT. Protein: CASSPDTTEAFF.

The chain couples TRBV9 to TRBJ1-1, with D unresolved. Germline lookup yields CDR1 SGDLS and CDR2 YYNGEE. The length of the CDR3 is 13 residues. Trimming cost V 2 bases and J 0 bases, with 5 bases left between them. As DNA, the CDR3 is TGTGCCAGCAGCGTCCAATTGAACACTGAAGCTTTCTTT. Its protein product is CASSVQLNTEAFF.

This sequence joins TRBV11-2 and TRBJ2-1; possibly TRBD2 for D (5 bases). This CDR3 spans 14 amino acids. The germline V and J ends were trimmed by 1 base and 6 bases, with 10 bases remaining between them. Germline loops: CDR1 SGHAT, CDR2 FQNNGV. CDR3 bases: TGTGCCAGCAGCTTAGGGGGAGTATCCAATGAGCAGTTCTTC. This translates into CASSLGGVSNEQFF.

The rearrangement links TRBV19 to TRBJ2-2; D may be TRBD1 or TRBD2 (5 bases each). Germline CDR1 and CDR2: LNHDA and SQIVND (reference sequence). Trimming took off 7 bases at V and 3 bases at J, with 15 bases between the two ends. The CDR3 runs to 15 residues. In nucleotides, the CDR3 is TGTGCCAGTACTCCCGGGACGGAGGACACCGGGGAGCTGTTTTTT. Translated, it gives CASTPGTEDTGELFF.